Below, 6 T cell receptor beta chains from the same sample are listed, as sequenced in a study of blood T cell repertoires in COVID-19. Data came from immunoSEQ multiplex PCR; TCRdb stores just in-frame clones and leaves some out. This table holds about 150,000 clones, 75% to 90% found once. Material for sequencing was peripheral blood. These receptors came from a man younger than 35 with COVID-19, enrolled during active disease.

The chain uses TRBV9 and TRBJ2-3; D may be TRBD1 (5 bases). CDR3 length: 15 residues. Looked up from germline, CDR1 is SGDLS and CDR2 is YYNGEE. The germline V and J ends were trimmed by 0 bases and 0 bases, with 8 bases remaining between them. Here the CDR3 DNA reads TGTGCCAGCAGCGTAGAGGGGATTAGCACAGATACGCAGTATTTT. The encoded protein is CASSVEGISTDTQYF.

V and J are TRBV5-1 and TRBJ1-1, with D perhaps matching TRBD1 (5 bases). V lost 0 bases and J lost 4, with 16 bases in between. The CDR3 length is 16 residues. Germline V gene lookup returns CDR1 SGHRS and CDR2 YFSETQ. Here the CDR3 DNA reads TGCGCCAGCAGCTTGGGCCCGGGAGGGGAGAGCACTGAAGCTTTCTTT. It specifies CASSLGPGGESTEAFF. Full variable domain (outside the CDR3, taken from reference TRBV5-1 and TRBJ1-1): KAGVTQTPRYLIKTRGQQVTLSCSPISGHRSVSWYQQTPGQGLQFLFEYFSETQRNKGNFPGRFSGRQFSNSRSEMNVSTLELGDSALYLCASSLGPGGESTEAFFGQGTRLTVV.

This rearrangement joins TRBV27 to TRBJ2-4, with D tentatively TRBD1 (6 bases). Trimming removed 5 bases from V and 0 bases from J, with 14 bases in between. This CDR3 comprises 16 residues. The germline V gene has CDR1 MNHEY and CDR2 SMNVEV (reference sequence). CDR3 residues: CASSRQGRLAKNIQYF. The CDR3 nucleotides read TGTGCCAGCAGTCGGCAGGGGCGTTTAGCCAAAAACATTCAGTACTTC.

This clone was observed a single time. The chain links TRBV11-2 to TRBJ2-1, with TRBD2 identical over 11 bases. The CDR3 length is 19 residues. The germline CDR1 and CDR2 sequences are SGHAT and FQNNGV. The J segment lost 8 bases and the V segment lost 5 bases, leaving 20 bases of the junction unmatched. CDR3 DNA sequence: TGTGCCAGCAGCAACCCCCTATCTCTAGCGGGAGGTGGAAGTTATGAGCAGTTCTTC. It yields the protein CASSNPLSLAGGGSYEQFF.

The chain employs TRBV2 and TRBJ2-5; TRBD2 is a possible D gene (5 bases). Between the trimmed V and J ends, which lost 1 base and 7 bases, there was a span of 10 bases. This CDR3 contains 13 residues. The germline V gene has CDR1 SNHLY and CDR2 FYNNEI. CDR3 sequence reads: CASSEGGRGTQYF. The CDR3 nucleotides are TGTGCCAGCAGTGAAGGCGGACGGGGGACCCAGTACTTC.

A single count supports this clone. The chain employs TRBV28 and TRBJ2-1; D perhaps matches TRBD1 (6 bases). Trimming took 5 bases from V and 1 from J, leaving 12 bases between them. The CDR3 extends over 15 amino acids. Germline V gene sequence: CDR1 MDHEN, CDR2 SYDVKM. Written as DNA, the CDR3 is TGTGCCAGCAGTAAACAGGGTTCTTCCTACAATGAGCAGTTCTTC. Protein product: CASSKQGSSYNEQFF. Combining the CDR3 with reference TRBV28 and TRBJ2-1 gives the whole variable domain DVKVTQSSRYLVKRTGEKVFLECVQDMDHENMFWYRQDPGLGLRLIYFSYDVKMKEKGDIPEGYSVSREKKERFSLILESASTNQTSMYLCASSKQGSSYNEQFFGPGTRLTVL.